These 20 T cell receptor beta chains were sequenced from one sample in a study of control samples from healthy donors and cancer patients. Repertoires were generated with immunoSEQ multiplex PCR, while TCRdb's copy carries only in-frame clones and drops some. The repertoire has 150,000 to 200,000 clones, more than 85% of them found once; the top ten carry 2%. Sequenced sample: blood. These TCRs come from a woman between 40 and 50 years old in good health.

This rearrangement joins TRBV18 to TRBJ2-1, with 9 nucleotides matching TRBD2. The junction had 9 bases not matched to a gene; V was cut back by 2 bases and J by 7 bases. The germline CDR1 and CDR2 sequences are KGHSH and LQKENI. The CDR3 extends over 16 amino acids. The CDR3 sequence is CASSPGRGGARNEQFF. In DNA form, the CDR3 reads TGTGCCAGCTCACCAGGTCGCGGGGGGGCCAGGAATGAGCAGTTCTTC.

The CDR3 bases are TGTGCCAGCTCACCTGACAGGACATCGGCCGAGCAGTACTTC. Amino acids: CASSPDRTSAEQYF. This sequence joins TRBV18 and TRBJ2-7; tentative D call: TRBD1 (6 bases). The CDR3 covers 14 residues. Per germline, CDR1 KGHSH and CDR2 LQKENI. The V end was cut by 3 bases, the J end by 6 bases, with 15 bases between. The whole variable domain, filled in from reference TRBV18 and TRBJ2-7, reads NAGVMQNPRHLVRRRGQEARLRCSPMKGHSHVYWYRQLPEEGLKFMVYLQKENIIDESGMPKERFSAEFPKEGPSILRIQQVVRGDSAAYFCASSPDRTSAEQYFGPGTRLTVT.

The V and J genes are TRBV7-9 and TRBJ2-3; TRBD2 is a possible D gene (6 bases). V shed 5 bases and J shed 0 bases, with 15 bases lying between them. CDR1 and CDR2 from the germline V gene are SEHNR and FQNEAQ (reference sequence). This CDR3 has 16 residues. CDR3 region: CASSRWAGSSTDTQYF. The CDR3 region has the DNA TGTGCCAGCAGCCGCTGGGCGGGGTCTAGCACAGATACGCAGTATTTT.

This chain uses TRBV19 with TRBJ1-1, with D unclear. From germline, CDR1 is LNHDA and CDR2 SQIVND (reference sequence). This CDR3 spans 13 amino acids. V was clipped by 7 bases and J by 2 bases, with 11 bases between them. This chain's CDR3 is CASTDRINTEAFF. In nucleotides, the CDR3 is TGTGCCAGTACCGACCGCATAAACACTGAAGCTTTCTTT.

The chain has TRBV5-1 and TRBJ2-2; no clear D gene. The CDR3 is 14 residues long. Germline lookup yields CDR1 SGHRS and CDR2 YFSETQ. V was trimmed by 0 bases and J by 4 bases, leaving 7 bases between them. CDR3 amino acids: CASSLAWSTGELFF. Here the CDR3 DNA reads TGCGCCAGCAGCTTGGCCTGGTCCACCGGGGAGCTGTTTTTT.

The table lists this clone with a few counts. J is TRBJ2-3 and V is TRBV18, with 7 bases matching TRBD2. Trimming cost V 5 bases and J 6 bases; bases outside gene matches: 5. The CDR3 is 13 residues long. Germline V gives CDR1 KGHSH, CDR2 LQKENI. CDR3 sequence reads: CASSSQGGDTQYF. In DNA, the CDR3 is TGTGCCAGCTCAAGTCAGGGAGGGGATACGCAGTATTTT.

The V gene is TRBV12-3 or TRBV12-4, the J gene TRBJ1-1; tentative D call: TRBD1 (6 bases). Trimming took 8 bases from V and 4 from J, leaving 11 bases between them. The CDR3 contains 12 residues. The CDR3 coding sequence is TGTGCCAGCTTCACAGGGTCCACTGAAGCTTTCTTT. This encodes CASFTGSTEAFF.

The V gene is TRBV13, the J gene TRBJ1-2; 10 bases are a match to TRBD1. Germline values: CDR1 PRHDT, CDR2 FYEKMQ (reference sequence). Trimming removed 6 bases from V and 7 bases from J; junction bases left unmatched: 11. CDR3 length equals 15 residues. The CDR3 protein is CASSPPGQGGLGYTF. CDR3 in DNA: TGTGCCAGCAGTCCCCCCGGACAGGGGGGTCTTGGCTACACCTTC.

V usage is TRBV5-5 and J usage is TRBJ2-5; D gene uncertain. Germline CDR1 is SGHKS and CDR2 is YYEKEE (reference sequence). The CDR3 extends over 14 amino acids. The ends were cut back, 0 bases at V and 3 bases at J, with 9 bases in the middle. Written as DNA, the CDR3 is TGTGCCAGCAGCTTGGCCTTTACGGAAGAGACCCAGTACTTC. It translates to CASSLAFTEETQYF.

To note about this clone: The sample carries other DNA sequences with the same CDR3. J is TRBJ2-5 and V is TRBV7-2; no clear D gene. This CDR3 is 15 amino acids long. The V end lost 5 bases, the J end lost 1 base, and 14 bases lay between the germline ends. Per the germline V gene, CDR1 is SGHTA and CDR2 is FQGNSA. CDR3 sequence reads: CASSLDPVPQETQYF. CDR3 sequence (DNA): TGTGCCAGCAGCCTAGATCCAGTCCCCCAAGAGACCCAGTACTTC. Together with reference TRBV7-2 and TRBJ2-5, the CDR3 gives the full variable domain: GAGVSQSPSNKVTEKGKDVELRCDPISGHTALYWYRQSLGQGLEFLIYFQGNSAPDKSGLPSDRFSAERTGGSVSTLTIQRTQQEDSAVYLCASSLDPVPQETQYFGPGTRLLVL.

The chain has TRBV5-1 and TRBJ2-2; tentatively, D is TRBD1 or TRBD2 (5 bases each). Trimming shortened V by 7 bases and J by 0 bases, and 10 bases separated the two germline ends. This CDR3 spans 14 amino acids. CDR1 is SGHRS and CDR2 is YFSETQ in the germline V gene. The DNA of the CDR3 is TGCGCCAGCGGAGTGGGGGCGAACACCGGGGAGCTGTTTTTT. This sequence encodes CASGVGANTGELFF.

The rearrangement uses TRBV29-1 and TRBJ1-2; D is unresolved. Trimming stripped 4 bases from V and 3 bases from J, with 15 bases between. CDR1 and CDR2 (germline): SQVTM, ANQGSEA. The CDR3 consists of 14 residues. The chain's CDR3 is CSVVLGSQYYGYTF. CDR3 bases: TGCAGCGTTGTTTTGGGCAGCCAATACTATGGCTACACCTTC.

The chain has TRBV28 and TRBJ2-7, with D possibly TRBD1 on 6 matching bases. This CDR3 contains 14 residues. V was trimmed by 6 bases and J by 2 bases, leaving 14 bases between them. Per the germline V gene, CDR1 is MDHEN and CDR2 is SYDVKM. The CDR3 DNA follows: TGTGCCAGCAGCTACACGGACAGAACCTACGAGCAGTACTTC. It specifies CASSYTDRTYEQYF.

This chain links TRBV14 with TRBJ2-3; D might be TRBD1 (5 bases). The ends were cut back, 5 bases at V and 5 bases at J, with 23 bases in the middle. The CDR3 runs to 17 residues. Germline CDR1 is SGHDN and CDR2 is FVKESK. The CDR3 region is CASSARWTLRGGDTQYF. CDR3 sequence (DNA): TGTGCCAGCAGCGCACGCTGGACACTAAGAGGTGGAGATACGCAGTATTTT.

This rearrangement joins TRBV7-9 to TRBJ1-1; no clear D gene. V was clipped by 8 bases and J by 1 base, with 8 bases between them. The CDR3 has 12 amino acids. The germline gives CDR1 SEHNR, CDR2 FQNEAQ (reference sequence). CDR3 sequence: CASGDQNTEAFF. The CDR3 DNA follows: TGTGCCAGCGGGGATCAGAACACTGAAGCTTTCTTT.

The chain employs TRBV7-9 and TRBJ1-4; no firm D call. The length of the CDR3 is 12 residues. V gave up 1 base and J gave up 13 bases, with 10 bases separating them. The V gene's germline CDR1 is SEHNR and CDR2 FQNEAQ (reference sequence). Here the CDR3 reads CASSLEPSLLFF. Written as DNA, the CDR3 is TGTGCCAGCAGCTTAGAGCCGTCCCTACTGTTTTTT.

This chain links TRBV19 with TRBJ1-2, with 8 positions matching TRBD1. The CDR3 runs to 15 residues. Per germline, CDR1 LNHDA and CDR2 SQIVND (reference sequence). Trimming cost V 3 bases and J 8 bases; bases outside gene matches: 11. The DNA of the CDR3 is TGTGCCAGTAGTATGACTGACAGGGGTCACGGCGGCTACACCTTC. This gives the protein CASSMTDRGHGGYTF.

The chain carries TRBV4-1 and TRBJ1-1; the D gene is possibly TRBD1 (5 bases). Trimming removed 3 bases from V and 1 base from J, with 9 bases in between. There are 14 residues in the CDR3. CDR1 MGHRA and CDR2 YSYEKL come from the germline V gene. The CDR3 reads CASSQRGPNTEAFF. CDR3 nucleotides: TGCGCCAGCAGCCAGAGGGGACCGAACACTGAAGCTTTCTTT.

The V call is TRBV3-1 (or the pseudogene TRBV3-2), the J call TRBJ2-2; 9 nucleotides match TRBD1. The germline gives CDR1 LGHDT, CDR2 YNNKEL (reference sequence). The length of the CDR3 is 15 residues. After removal of 1 base from V and 6 bases from J, the junction contained 3 bases not matched to a gene. The CDR3 here is CASSQGDRDAGELFF. CDR3 nucleotide sequence: TGTGCCAGCAGCCAAGGGGACAGGGACGCCGGGGAGCTGTTTTTT.

This chain links TRBV11-3 with TRBJ1-1, with D perhaps matching TRBD1 (5 bases). The CDR3 totals 13 residues. Germline-derived CDR1 and CDR2 are SGHNT and YENEEA. V was trimmed by 5 bases and J by 6 bases, leaving 13 bases between them. The CDR3 sequence: CASSPVTGAEAFF. The CDR3 DNA sequence: TGTGCCAGCAGCCCAGTGACGGGGGCTGAAGCTTTCTTT.